Listed below are T cell receptor beta chains from one sample, sequenced in a study of blood T cell repertoires in COVID-19. Repertoires were generated with immunoSEQ multiplex PCR, while TCRdb's copy carries only in-frame clones and drops some. The sample yields 450,000 to 500,000 clones, roughly 85% seen once. Sequenced: peripheral blood. These receptors were collected from a human donor in a cohort sampled during active COVID-19. Each CDR3 is given with its conserved first and last residue. D genes are given only for firm matches. The size field is filled for only some rows; it gives once, few, many or a size class.

cdr3_nt: TGCGCCAGCAGCAGTGGACTAGCGGGATTGTACAATGAGCAGTTCTTC; cdr3_aa: CASSSGLAGLYNEQFF; v_call: TRBV4-3; clone_size: .; j_call: TRBJ2-1; d_call: TRBD2
cdr3_nt: TGTGCCAGCACGAGGGTATACAATGAGCAGTTCTTC; cdr3_aa: CASTRVYNEQFF; v_call: TRBV28; clone_size: .; j_call: TRBJ2-1; d_call: .
cdr3_nt: TGTGCCAGCAGCTTGCGGGGTGGCACTAATGAAAAACTGTTTTTT; cdr3_aa: CASSLRGGTNEKLFF; v_call: TRBV5-4; clone_size: .; j_call: TRBJ1-4; d_call: .
cdr3_nt: TGTGCCAGTAAACTGGTCCCCGATGGCTATGGCTACACCTTC; cdr3_aa: CASKLVPDGYGYTF; v_call: TRBV19; clone_size: .; j_call: TRBJ1-2; d_call: .
cdr3_nt: TGTGCCAGCAACGTCGGTGGCAGGGGAGAAGAGACCCAGTACTTC; cdr3_aa: CASNVGGRGEETQYF; v_call: TRBV11-2; clone_size: .; j_call: TRBJ2-5; d_call: .
cdr3_nt: TGTGCCAGCAGCGGGACAGGGGGCTTTTGGGCTTTCTTT; cdr3_aa: CASSGTGGFWAFF; v_call: TRBV7-2; clone_size: .; j_call: TRBJ1-1; d_call: TRBD1
cdr3_nt: TGCGCCAGCAGCTTGGAATCAGGGGCGAACACTGAAGCTTTCTTT; cdr3_aa: CASSLESGANTEAFF; v_call: TRBV5-1; clone_size: .; j_call: TRBJ1-1; d_call: .
cdr3_nt: TGTGCCAGCAGCTTGGAGGGCCGGGGCGGCTACACCTTC; cdr3_aa: CASSLEGRGGYTF; v_call: TRBV13; clone_size: .; j_call: TRBJ1-2; d_call: .
cdr3_nt: TGCGCCAGCAGTCAACTACAGGGGGCGCGGAAGCAGCCCCAGCATTTT; cdr3_aa: CASSQLQGARKQPQHF; v_call: TRBV23-1; clone_size: .; j_call: TRBJ1-5; d_call: TRBD1
cdr3_nt: TGTGCCAGCAGCAATAACGGAGGGTGGGCTTTCTTT; cdr3_aa: CASSNNGGWAFF; v_call: TRBV6-6; clone_size: .; j_call: TRBJ1-1; d_call: .
cdr3_nt: TGTGCCAGTAGTACAGGACCGACGGGGGGCTACACCTTC; cdr3_aa: CASSTGPTGGYTF; v_call: TRBV19; clone_size: .; j_call: TRBJ1-2; d_call: .
cdr3_nt: TGTGCCTGGAGTGTACAGGGGAATGAGGCTTTCTTT; cdr3_aa: CAWSVQGNEAFF; v_call: TRBV30; clone_size: few; j_call: TRBJ1-1; d_call: TRBD1
cdr3_nt: TGTGCCAGCAGCCGACCTCAGGGGACAGGGGGCAGCTATGGCTACACCTTC; cdr3_aa: CASSRPQGTGGSYGYTF; v_call: TRBV3-1/TRBV3-2; clone_size: once; j_call: TRBJ1-2; d_call: TRBD1
cdr3_nt: TGTGCCAGCAGCCGAGCAGGCGCGATTAATGAAAAACTGTTTTTT; cdr3_aa: CASSRAGAINEKLFF; v_call: TRBV3-1/TRBV3-2; clone_size: once; j_call: TRBJ1-4; d_call: .
cdr3_nt: TGTGCCAGCAGTTACTCAACAAACAGCAATCAGCCCCAGCATTTT; cdr3_aa: CASSYSTNSNQPQHF; v_call: TRBV6-5; clone_size: once; j_call: TRBJ1-5; d_call: .
cdr3_nt: TGCAGTGCCAGTGGAGAGGTTGACAATGAGCAGTTCTTC; cdr3_aa: CSASGEVDNEQFF; v_call: TRBV20-1; clone_size: .; j_call: TRBJ2-1; d_call: .
cdr3_nt: TGTGCCAGTAGTATTGAGAGACCGGGACAGGGGAGCACAGATACGCAGTATTTT; cdr3_aa: CASSIERPGQGSTDTQYF; v_call: TRBV19; clone_size: .; j_call: TRBJ2-3; d_call: TRBD1
cdr3_nt: TGCGCCAGCAGCACCCAGGGGACAGATACGCAGTATTTT; cdr3_aa: CASSTQGTDTQYF; v_call: TRBV5-1; clone_size: .; j_call: TRBJ2-3; d_call: .
cdr3_nt: TGTGCCAGCAGTTACTTAGCGGGAGGGCGGGAGACCCAGTACTTC; cdr3_aa: CASSYLAGGRETQYF; v_call: TRBV27; clone_size: few; j_call: TRBJ2-5; d_call: TRBD2
cdr3_nt: TGTGCCACCAGTGACCGAGGGACTAGCGGGAGGGCCGGGGGTGAGCAGTTCTTC; cdr3_aa: CATSDRGTSGRAGGEQFF; v_call: TRBV24-1; clone_size: once; j_call: TRBJ2-1; d_call: TRBD2
cdr3_nt: TGTGCCAGCTCACCAAGATCGGGGGATTCACCCCTCCACTTT; cdr3_aa: CASSPRSGDSPLHF; v_call: TRBV18; clone_size: few; j_call: TRBJ1-6; d_call: .
cdr3_nt: TGTGCCAGTAGTCTACAGGGGGTTCAGCCCCAGCATTTT; cdr3_aa: CASSLQGVQPQHF; v_call: TRBV19; clone_size: .; j_call: TRBJ1-5; d_call: TRBD1
cdr3_nt: TGTGCCAGCAGCCCCCCTCTTGTGGGGCAGCTAACCGTGAAGGCTTTCTTT; cdr3_aa: CASSPPLVGQLTVKAFF; v_call: TRBV9; clone_size: .; j_call: TRBJ1-1; d_call: .
cdr3_nt: TGTGCCACCAGTGATTTGGGGGGACTCTCTTACAATGAGCAGTTCTTC; cdr3_aa: CATSDLGGLSYNEQFF; v_call: TRBV24-1; clone_size: .; j_call: TRBJ2-1; d_call: .
cdr3_nt: TGTGCCACCAGCAGAAAGCTAGCGGGGCCCCAGGGGCAGTACTTC; cdr3_aa: CATSRKLAGPQGQYF; v_call: TRBV15; clone_size: once; j_call: TRBJ2-7; d_call: TRBD2
cdr3_nt: TGTGCCAGCAGCGTAGGACGGGACACTCGAACTGAAGCTTTCTTT; cdr3_aa: CASSVGRDTRTEAFF; v_call: TRBV9; clone_size: .; j_call: TRBJ1-1; d_call: .